The 3 T cell receptor beta chains in this list originate from one sample, sequenced in a study of cytomegalovirus exposure and HLA in healthy donors. The study ran its PCR with 60 Vbeta and 13 Jbeta primers. Sequenced by immunoSEQ multiplex PCR; TCRdb stores in-frame clones only, minus some. The sample lists about 270,000 clones; roughly two thirds were seen once. The sequenced sample consisted of PBMCs. These TCRs come from a female donor in good health and CMV-seronegative.

This clone has more than one count but fewer than ten. The rearrangement uses TRBV7-9 and TRBJ2-1, with D tentatively TRBD2 (5 bases). This CDR3 has 14 residues. V was clipped by 0 bases and J by 3 bases, with 6 bases between them. Germline CDR1 and CDR2: SEHNR and FQNEAQ (reference sequence). The CDR3 DNA is TGTGCCAGCAGCTTAGCGGGAGTCTACAATGAGCAGTTCTTC. Encoded protein: CASSLAGVYNEQFF.

J is TRBJ2-2 and V is TRBV7-8; maybe TRBD2 (6 bases). There are 15 residues in the CDR3. V was clipped by 3 bases and J by 7 bases, with 15 bases between them. Germline values: CDR1 SGHVS, CDR2 FQNEAQ. For the CDR3, the DNA is TGTGCCAGCAGCTTCATTCCGCGGGGAATCGGGGAGCTGTTTTTT. This translates into CASSFIPRGIGELFF.

The genes are TRBV29-1 and TRBJ1-2, with a possible D match to TRBD1 (6 bases). CDR1 SQVTM and CDR2 ANQGSEA come from the germline V gene. The CDR3 totals 10 residues. V lost 5 bases, J lost 8 bases, and 9 bases lay in between. The CDR3: CSVNRVGYTF. DNA for the CDR3: TGCAGCGTTAACAGGGTCGGCTACACCTTC.